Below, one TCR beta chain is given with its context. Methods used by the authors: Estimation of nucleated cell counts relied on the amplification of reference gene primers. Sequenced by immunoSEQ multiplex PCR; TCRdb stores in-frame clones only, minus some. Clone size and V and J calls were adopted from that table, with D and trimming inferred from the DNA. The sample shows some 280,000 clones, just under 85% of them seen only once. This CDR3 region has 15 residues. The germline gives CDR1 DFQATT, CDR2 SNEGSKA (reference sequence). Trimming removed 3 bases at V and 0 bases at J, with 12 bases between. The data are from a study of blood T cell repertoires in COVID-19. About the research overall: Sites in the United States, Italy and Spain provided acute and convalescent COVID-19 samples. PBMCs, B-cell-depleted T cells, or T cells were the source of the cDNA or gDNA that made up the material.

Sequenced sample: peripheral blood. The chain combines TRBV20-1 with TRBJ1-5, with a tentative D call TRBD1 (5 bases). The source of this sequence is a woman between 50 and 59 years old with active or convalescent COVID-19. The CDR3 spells CSASGGRGSNQPQHF. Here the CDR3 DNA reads TGCAGTGCTAGTGGAGGTAGGGGTAGCAATCAGCCCCAGCATTTT.